The 26 T cell receptor beta chains below were found in one sample sequenced in a study of T-cell reconstitution after alpha-beta-depleted transplantation in children. Unique molecular identifiers were incorporated when the TCRbeta library was constructed. TCRdb reprocessed the PCR reads with MiXCR, giving one entry per CDR3 protein. The sample includes approximately 300,000 distinct CDR3 sequences, 9.5% to 13% seen only once; the top ten take less than 25%. The material sequenced was peripheral blood, taken 180 days after TCRalphabeta/CD19-depleted stem cell transplant. These TCRs come from a male patient between 2 and 15 years old who had a stem cell transplant for chronic granulomatous disease, so the T cells may come from the graft donor.

Many counts were recorded for this clonotype. This rearrangement joins TRBV11-2 to TRBJ2-7; D assignment may be TRBD1 or TRBD2 (5 bases each). V lost 1 base, J lost 4 bases, and 14 bases lay in between. The germline V gene has CDR1 SGHAT and CDR2 FQNNGV. CDR3 length equals 15 residues. CDR3 in amino acids: CASSLAPGPRYEQYF. Written as DNA, the CDR3 is TGTGCCAGCAGCTTAGCTCCGGGGCCCCGGTACGAGCAGTACTTC.

This clonotype appeared many times. The rearrangement links TRBV25-1 to TRBJ2-7, with 7 bases aligning to TRBD1. The CDR3 loop spans 13 amino acids. Germline CDR1 reads MGHDK; CDR2 reads SYGVNS. V dropped 8 bases and J dropped 2; count of bases not matched to a gene: 6. The CDR3 DNA is TGTGCCAGCGCTAAGGGGGCGACCTACGAGCAGTACTTC. Protein: CASAKGATYEQYF.

V usage is TRBV6-5 and J usage is TRBJ2-3; D is possibly TRBD1 (6 bases). The CDR3 runs to 15 residues. V was trimmed by 4 bases and J by 6 bases, leaving 17 bases between them. In germline, CDR1 is MNHEY, CDR2 SVGAGI. Here the CDR3 DNA reads TGTGCCAGCAGTTTATTAGGACCGAGGGGGGATACGCAGTATTTT. Translation: CASSLLGPRGDTQYF.

The table lists this clonotype with a few counts. This chain joins TRBV5-1 and TRBJ2-3; TRBD1 matches 8 bases. This CDR3 is built from 18 residues. Germline CDR1 reads SGHRS; CDR2 reads YFSETQ. Losses at the gene ends were 1 base for V and 3 bases for J; bases not matched to a gene: 13. DNA for the CDR3: TGCGCCAGCAGCTTGTTTCTTTGGCAGGGGGCTGGAACAGATACGCAGTATTTT. Encoded protein: CASSLFLWQGAGTDTQYF.

This clonotype occurred many times. The V call is TRBV6-1, the J call TRBJ1-2; TRBD1 agrees at 9 bases. Trimming cost V 2 bases and J 7 bases; bases outside gene matches: 5. The CDR3 runs 14 residues. Germline V lookup: CDR1 MNHNS, CDR2 SASEGT. The CDR3, as DNA: TGTGCCAGCAGTGAAAGGGGGACAGGGTCTGGCTACACCTTC. This sequence encodes CASSERGTGSGYTF.

The V and J genes are TRBV12-3 or TRBV12-4 and TRBJ2-7; 9 nucleotides match TRBD1. Trimming took 3 bases from V and 4 from J; bases not matched to a gene: 7. This CDR3 has 15 amino acids. CDR3 in amino acids: CASSFPTGGLYEQYF. CDR3 bases: TGTGCCAGCAGTTTCCCGACAGGGGGGCTTTACGAGCAGTACTTC.

In regard to this clonotype: Since a much larger clone is just one base distant, this may be a read error. This sequence joins TRBV12-3 or TRBV12-4 and TRBJ2-7; D call uncertain. V was trimmed by 3 bases and J by 7 bases, leaving 19 bases between them. The CDR3 is 15 amino acids. CDR3 amino acids: CASSFLLPPFGEQYF. In nucleotides, the CDR3 is TGTGCCAGCAGTTTCCTCCTTCCCCCCTTTGGTGAGCAGTACTTC.

The rearrangement links TRBV2 to TRBJ2-7; the D is unclear. This CDR3 region has 13 residues. Germline V CDR1 and CDR2: SNHLY, FYNNEI. Trimming left V 6 bases short and J 1 base short, with 10 bases between. DNA of the CDR3: TGTGCCAGCAGGTTTTTACAGTCCTACGAGCAGTACTTC. It yields the protein CASRFLQSYEQYF.

There are many counts of this clonotype. The gene calls are TRBV20-1 and TRBJ2-3; 7 bases are a match to TRBD2. Germline values: CDR1 DFQATT, CDR2 SNEGSKA (reference sequence). Trimming removed 5 bases from V and 1 base from J; junction bases left unmatched: 9. This CDR3 spans 15 amino acids. The chain's CDR3 is CSAGKRESGTDTQYF. Here the CDR3 DNA reads TGCAGTGCTGGGAAGCGGGAATCAGGCACAGATACGCAGTATTTT.

This clonotype appeared many times. The chain joins TRBV7-6 to TRBJ2-5; TRBD2 matches at 7 bases. V gave up 1 base and J gave up 4 bases; unmatched junction bases: 9. Germline CDR1 and CDR2: SGHVS and FNYEAQ. The CDR3 is 16 residues long. The CDR3 nucleotides are TGTGCCAGCAGCTTAGAACCAACTGGCGGGGGAGAGACCCAGTACTTC. Translated: CASSLEPTGGGETQYF.

The gene calls are TRBV7-9 and TRBJ2-1, with D unresolved. Trimming pared 0 bases from V and 8 bases from J, leaving 8 bases between. The CDR3 runs to 13 residues. Germline CDR1 reads SEHNR; CDR2 reads FQNEAQ (reference sequence). The CDR3 DNA is TGTGCCAGCAGCTTAGCGCTCCTGGATGAGCAGTTCTTC. Translation gives CASSLALLDEQFF.

This clonotype has a count of ten or more. This sequence joins TRBV6-1 and TRBJ1-4; the D gene is possibly TRBD1 (6 bases). V was trimmed by 4 bases and J by 8 bases, leaving 11 bases between them. Germline lookup yields CDR1 MNHNS and CDR2 SASEGT. The CDR3 has 13 residues. CDR3 in amino acids: CASSVGGAEKLFF. The CDR3, as DNA: TGTGCCAGCAGTGTTGGGGGGGCCGAAAAACTGTTTTTT.

This clonotype was seen many times. V is TRBV20-1 and J is TRBJ2-4; perhaps TRBD1 as D (6 bases). V was trimmed by 0 bases and J by 7 bases, leaving 10 bases between them. There are 13 residues in the CDR3. CDR1 DFQATT and CDR2 SNEGSKA come from the germline V gene (reference sequence). The CDR3, as DNA: TGCAGTGCTAGAGACTCGCAGGGGAACATTCAGTACTTC. It translates to CSARDSQGNIQYF.

This clonotype was picked up many times. One end of the junction does not line up with germline, which may come from a read error. The rearrangement links TRBV6-5 to TRBJ2-7, with 10 positions matching TRBD2. This CDR3 comprises 17 residues. Germline CDR1 and CDR2: MNHEY and SVGAGI. CDR3 region: CAISYTPTSGPSYEQYF. The CDR3 DNA reads TGTGCCATCAGTTACACCCCGACTAGCGGGCCCTCCTACGAGCAGTACTTC.

The rearrangement uses TRBV2 and TRBJ2-3; D unresolved. Germline values: CDR1 SNHLY, CDR2 FYNNEI. Trimming removed 4 bases at V and 6 bases at J, with 14 bases between. The length of the CDR3 is 14 residues. CDR3 nucleotides: TGTGCCAGCAGTGTAGGACCTAGGCCGGATACGCAGTATTTT. Translating gives CASSVGPRPDTQYF.

This clonotype was observed at least ten times. One junction end disagrees with the germline gene, perhaps due to a read error. The CDR3 coding sequence is TGCAGTGCTAGAGCGGGACTAGCGGGAGGCGCTGGGTTC. Encoded protein: CSARAGLAGGAGF. J is TRBJ2-1 and V is TRBV20-1; the match to TRBD2 covers 15 bases. The CDR3 is made up of 13 amino acids. Germline assignment: CDR1 DFQATT and CDR2 SNEGSKA (reference sequence).

This clonotype was seen only a few times. This chain joins TRBV4-1 and TRBJ1-4, with 9 bases that match TRBD1. With 4 bases clipped from V and 5 bases from J, the junction kept 5 bases outside the gene matches. Germline V gives CDR1 MGHRA, CDR2 YSYEKL. This CDR3 is built from 15 residues. This CDR3 reads CASSPRDRVNEKLFF. CDR3 DNA: TGCGCCAGCAGCCCCCGGGACAGGGTAAATGAAAAACTGTTTTTT.

In its sample, this clonotype was seen many times. This rearrangement joins TRBV5-1 to TRBJ1-2; no definite D call. Germline V gene lookup returns CDR1 SGHRS and CDR2 YFSETQ. The V end was cut by 0 bases, the J end by 7 bases, with 10 bases between. CDR3 size: 13 residues. This CDR3 reads CASSLVKGSGYTF. The CDR3 DNA follows: TGCGCCAGCAGCTTGGTAAAGGGTAGTGGCTACACCTTC.

In this sample, this clonotype turned up many times. The chain has TRBV20-1 and TRBJ2-1; D call uncertain. This CDR3 region has 12 residues. Germline lookup yields CDR1 DFQATT and CDR2 SNEGSKA (reference sequence). V lost 0 bases and J 10 bases, leaving 10 bases between the germline ends. The CDR3 reads CSAREGLTEQFF. The CDR3 bases are TGCAGTGCTAGAGAGGGCCTGACGGAGCAGTTCTTC.

The V and J genes are TRBV7-8 and TRBJ1-2; 9 bases align to TRBD1. Losses at the gene ends were 5 bases for V and 0 bases for J; bases not matched to a gene: 4. There are 15 residues in the CDR3. Germline CDR1 and CDR2: SGHVS and FQNEAQ. The chain's CDR3 is CASSTGQGSNYGYTF. CDR3 nucleotides: TGTGCCAGCAGCACGGGACAGGGATCTAACTATGGCTACACCTTC.

This clonotype appeared many times. The V and J genes are TRBV7-9 and TRBJ1-2, with no clear D. The germline CDR1 and CDR2 sequences are SEHNR and FQNEAQ (reference sequence). There are 13 residues in the CDR3. The V gene lost 4 bases and the J gene lost 5 bases, with 11 bases spanning the gap. DNA for the CDR3: TGTGCCAGCAGCTGGGAGGTCGAATATGGCTACACCTTC. Translated: CASSWEVEYGYTF.

This clonotype is judged medium-sized. V and J are TRBV19 and TRBJ2-1, with 11 bases matching TRBD1. The CDR3 loop spans 13 amino acids. Germline V gene data show CDR1 as LNHDA and CDR2 as SQIVND (reference sequence). V lost 7 bases to trimming and J lost 6 bases; unmatched junction nucleotides: 2. The CDR3 DNA is TGTGCCAGTACCGGGACAGGGGGCAATGAGCAGTTCTTC. Protein sequence: CASTGTGGNEQFF.

The table lists this clonotype with many counts. The chain is built from TRBV6-2 or TRBV6-3 and TRBJ2-1, with a possible D match to TRBD2 (7 bases). The germline gives CDR1 MNHEY, CDR2 SVGEGT. The CDR3 loop spans 15 amino acids. Trimming removed 8 bases at V and 4 bases at J, with 18 bases between. In nucleotides, the CDR3 is TGTGCCAGCGGTCGGGGGGCCTTACCTTACAATGAGCAGTTCTTC. This encodes CASGRGALPYNEQFF.

This clonotype was seen many times. This sequence joins TRBV20-1 and TRBJ2-7; no definite D call. The V gene's germline CDR1 is DFQATT and CDR2 SNEGSKA (reference sequence). This CDR3 region has 14 residues. Deletions cut 0 bases from V and 2 bases from J, with 11 bases between. CDR3 residues: CSAREMDGTYEQYF. CDR3 sequence (DNA): TGCAGTGCTAGAGAGATGGACGGTACCTACGAGCAGTACTTC.

This clonotype showed up many times. The rearrangement uses TRBV7-2 and TRBJ2-7; 11 bases agree with TRBD2. There are 16 residues in the CDR3. J lost 2 bases, V lost 2 bases, and 5 bases had no gene match. Germline V gene lookup returns CDR1 SGHTA and CDR2 FQGNSA. The CDR3 nucleotides are TGTGCCAGCAGCTTAATGAGTAGCGGGGGGGCCTACGAGCAGTACTTC. It specifies CASSLMSSGGAYEQYF.

This clonotype was counted at least ten times. The chain employs TRBV5-1 and TRBJ2-7; either TRBD1 or TRBD2 may supply D (5 bases each). V was shortened by 5 bases and J by 5 bases, with 20 bases between the two germline ends. The CDR3 runs 15 residues. Germline values: CDR1 SGHRS, CDR2 YFSETQ. This chain's CDR3 is CASSRGKGTVHEQYF. CDR3 DNA: TGCGCCAGCAGTAGAGGTAAGGGGACGGTCCACGAGCAGTACTTC.